This T cell receptor (beta chain) appears in the sequencing data of a study of T cells in Graves' hyperthyroidism and ophthalmopathy. Amplification yielded TCR beta CDR3 regions, with RNA transcripts as the source. HTBI primers were used for first-round RT-PCR of the TCR CDR3. TCRdb re-analysed the multiplex PCR reads in MiXCR, keeping a single row per CDR3 protein. The data contain a few hundred thousand distinct CDR3 sequences, more than 15% of them seen just once; the ten biggest clones take up less than 3.5%. Trimming took off 0 bases at V and 5 bases at J, with 10 bases between the two ends. This CDR3 spans 14 amino acids. Germline V gene data show CDR1 as SGHTA and CDR2 as FQGNSA. This clonotype was counted many times.

The material sequenced was blood. The source of this sequence is a woman in her forties with Graves' ophthalmopathy. V and J are TRBV7-2 and TRBJ2-5, with D possibly being TRBD1 or TRBD2 (6 bases each). CDR3 nucleotide sequence: TGTGCCAGCAGCTTAGCGGGGGGCGGGGAGACCCAGTACTTC. Translating it yields CASSLAGGGETQYF.